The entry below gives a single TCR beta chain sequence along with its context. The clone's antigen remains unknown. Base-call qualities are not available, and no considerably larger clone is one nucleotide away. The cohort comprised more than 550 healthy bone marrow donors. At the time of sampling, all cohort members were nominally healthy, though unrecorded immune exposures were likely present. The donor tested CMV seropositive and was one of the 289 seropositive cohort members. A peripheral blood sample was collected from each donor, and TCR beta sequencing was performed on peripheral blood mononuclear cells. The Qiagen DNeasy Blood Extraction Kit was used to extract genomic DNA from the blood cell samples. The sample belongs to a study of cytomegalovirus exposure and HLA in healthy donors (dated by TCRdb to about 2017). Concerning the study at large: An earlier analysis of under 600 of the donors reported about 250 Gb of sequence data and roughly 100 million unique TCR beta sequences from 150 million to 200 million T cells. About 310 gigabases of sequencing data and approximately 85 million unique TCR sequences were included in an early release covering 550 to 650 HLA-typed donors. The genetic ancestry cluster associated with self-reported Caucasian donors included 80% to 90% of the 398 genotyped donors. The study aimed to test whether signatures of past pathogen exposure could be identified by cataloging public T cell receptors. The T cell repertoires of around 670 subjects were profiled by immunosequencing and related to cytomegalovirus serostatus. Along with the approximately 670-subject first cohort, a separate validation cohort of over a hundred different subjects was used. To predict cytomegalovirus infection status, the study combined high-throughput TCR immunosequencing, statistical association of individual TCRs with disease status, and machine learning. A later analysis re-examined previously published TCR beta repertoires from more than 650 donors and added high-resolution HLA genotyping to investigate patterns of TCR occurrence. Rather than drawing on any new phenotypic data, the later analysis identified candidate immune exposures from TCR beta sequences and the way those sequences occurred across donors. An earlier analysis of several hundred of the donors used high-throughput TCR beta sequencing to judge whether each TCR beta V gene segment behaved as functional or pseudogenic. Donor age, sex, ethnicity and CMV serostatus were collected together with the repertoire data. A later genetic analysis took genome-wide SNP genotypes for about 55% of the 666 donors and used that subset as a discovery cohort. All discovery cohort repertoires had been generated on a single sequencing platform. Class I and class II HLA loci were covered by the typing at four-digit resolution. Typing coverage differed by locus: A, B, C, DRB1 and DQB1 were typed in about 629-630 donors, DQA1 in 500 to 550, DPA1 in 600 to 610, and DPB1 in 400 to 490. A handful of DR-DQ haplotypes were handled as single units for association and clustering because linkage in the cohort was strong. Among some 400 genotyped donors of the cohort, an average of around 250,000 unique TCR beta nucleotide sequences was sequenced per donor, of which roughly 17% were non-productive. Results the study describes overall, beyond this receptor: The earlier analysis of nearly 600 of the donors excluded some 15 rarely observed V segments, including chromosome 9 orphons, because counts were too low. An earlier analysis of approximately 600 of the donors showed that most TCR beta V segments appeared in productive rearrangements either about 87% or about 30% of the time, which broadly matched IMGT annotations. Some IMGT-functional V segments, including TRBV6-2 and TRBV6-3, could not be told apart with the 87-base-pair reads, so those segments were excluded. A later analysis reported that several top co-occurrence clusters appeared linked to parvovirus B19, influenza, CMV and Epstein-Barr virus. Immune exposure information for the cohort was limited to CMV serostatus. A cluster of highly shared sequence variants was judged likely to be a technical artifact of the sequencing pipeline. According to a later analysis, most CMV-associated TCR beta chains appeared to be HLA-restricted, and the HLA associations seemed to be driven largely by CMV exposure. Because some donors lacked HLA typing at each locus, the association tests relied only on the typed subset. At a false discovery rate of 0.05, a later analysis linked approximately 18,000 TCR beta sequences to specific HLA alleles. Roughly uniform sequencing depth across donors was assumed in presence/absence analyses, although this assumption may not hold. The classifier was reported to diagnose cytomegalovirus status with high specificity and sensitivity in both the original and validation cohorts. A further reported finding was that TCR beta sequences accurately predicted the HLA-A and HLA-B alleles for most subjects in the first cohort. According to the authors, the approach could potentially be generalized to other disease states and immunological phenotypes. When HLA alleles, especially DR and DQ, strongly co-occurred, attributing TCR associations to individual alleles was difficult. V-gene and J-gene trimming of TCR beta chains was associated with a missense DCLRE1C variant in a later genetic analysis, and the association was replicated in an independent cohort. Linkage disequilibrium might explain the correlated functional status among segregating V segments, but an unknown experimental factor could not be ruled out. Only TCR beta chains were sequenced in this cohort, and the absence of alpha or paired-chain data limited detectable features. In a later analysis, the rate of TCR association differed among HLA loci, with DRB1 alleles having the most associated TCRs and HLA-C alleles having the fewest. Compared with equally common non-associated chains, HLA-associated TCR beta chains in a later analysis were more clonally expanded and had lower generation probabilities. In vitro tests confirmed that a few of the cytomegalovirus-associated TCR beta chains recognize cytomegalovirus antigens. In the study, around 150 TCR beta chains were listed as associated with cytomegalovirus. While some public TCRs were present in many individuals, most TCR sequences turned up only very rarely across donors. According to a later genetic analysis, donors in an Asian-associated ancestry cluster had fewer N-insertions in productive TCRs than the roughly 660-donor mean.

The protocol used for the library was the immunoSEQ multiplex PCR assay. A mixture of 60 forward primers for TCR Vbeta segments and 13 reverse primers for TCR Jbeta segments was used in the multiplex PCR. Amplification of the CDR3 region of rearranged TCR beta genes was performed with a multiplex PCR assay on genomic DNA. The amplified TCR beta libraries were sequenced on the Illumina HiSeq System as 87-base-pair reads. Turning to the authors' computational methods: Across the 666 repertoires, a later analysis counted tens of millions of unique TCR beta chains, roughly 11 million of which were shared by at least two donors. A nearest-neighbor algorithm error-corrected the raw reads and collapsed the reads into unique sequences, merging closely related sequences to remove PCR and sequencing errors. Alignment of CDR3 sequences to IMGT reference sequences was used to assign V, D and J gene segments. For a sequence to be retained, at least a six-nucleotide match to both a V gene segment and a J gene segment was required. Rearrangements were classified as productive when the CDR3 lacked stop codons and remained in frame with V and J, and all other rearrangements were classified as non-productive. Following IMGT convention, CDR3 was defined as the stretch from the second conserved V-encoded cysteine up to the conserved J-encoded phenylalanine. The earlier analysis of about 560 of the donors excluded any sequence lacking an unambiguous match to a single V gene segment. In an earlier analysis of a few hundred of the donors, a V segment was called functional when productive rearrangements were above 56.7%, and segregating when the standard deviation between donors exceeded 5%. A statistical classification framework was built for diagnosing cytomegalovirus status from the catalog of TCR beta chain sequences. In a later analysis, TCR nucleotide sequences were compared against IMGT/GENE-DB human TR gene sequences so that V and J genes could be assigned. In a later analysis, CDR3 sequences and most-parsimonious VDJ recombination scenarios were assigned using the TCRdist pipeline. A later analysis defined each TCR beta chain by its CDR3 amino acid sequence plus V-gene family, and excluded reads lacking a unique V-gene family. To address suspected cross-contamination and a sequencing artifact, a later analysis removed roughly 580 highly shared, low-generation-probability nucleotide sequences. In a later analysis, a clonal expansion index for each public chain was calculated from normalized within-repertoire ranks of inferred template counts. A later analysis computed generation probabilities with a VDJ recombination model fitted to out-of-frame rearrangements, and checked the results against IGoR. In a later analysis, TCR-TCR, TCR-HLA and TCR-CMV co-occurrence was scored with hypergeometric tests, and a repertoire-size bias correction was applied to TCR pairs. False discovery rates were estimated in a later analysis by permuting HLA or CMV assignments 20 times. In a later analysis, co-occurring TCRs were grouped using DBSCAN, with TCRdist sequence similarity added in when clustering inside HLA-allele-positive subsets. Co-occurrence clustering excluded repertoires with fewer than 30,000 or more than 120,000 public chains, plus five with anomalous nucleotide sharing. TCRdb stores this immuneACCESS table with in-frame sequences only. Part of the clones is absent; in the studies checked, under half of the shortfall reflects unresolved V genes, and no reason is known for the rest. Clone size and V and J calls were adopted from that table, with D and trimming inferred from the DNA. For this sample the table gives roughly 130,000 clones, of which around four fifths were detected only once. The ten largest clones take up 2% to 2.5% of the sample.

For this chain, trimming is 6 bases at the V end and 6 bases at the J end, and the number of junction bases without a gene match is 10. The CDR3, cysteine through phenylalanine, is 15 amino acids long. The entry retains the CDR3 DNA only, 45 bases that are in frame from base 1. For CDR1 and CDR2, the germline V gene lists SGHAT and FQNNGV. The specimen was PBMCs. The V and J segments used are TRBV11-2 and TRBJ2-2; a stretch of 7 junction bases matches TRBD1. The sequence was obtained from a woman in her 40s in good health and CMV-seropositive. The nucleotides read TGTGCCAGCAGTTTGACAGGGTCGGTGTCCGGGGAGCTGTTTTTT. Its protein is CASSLTGSVSGELFF.